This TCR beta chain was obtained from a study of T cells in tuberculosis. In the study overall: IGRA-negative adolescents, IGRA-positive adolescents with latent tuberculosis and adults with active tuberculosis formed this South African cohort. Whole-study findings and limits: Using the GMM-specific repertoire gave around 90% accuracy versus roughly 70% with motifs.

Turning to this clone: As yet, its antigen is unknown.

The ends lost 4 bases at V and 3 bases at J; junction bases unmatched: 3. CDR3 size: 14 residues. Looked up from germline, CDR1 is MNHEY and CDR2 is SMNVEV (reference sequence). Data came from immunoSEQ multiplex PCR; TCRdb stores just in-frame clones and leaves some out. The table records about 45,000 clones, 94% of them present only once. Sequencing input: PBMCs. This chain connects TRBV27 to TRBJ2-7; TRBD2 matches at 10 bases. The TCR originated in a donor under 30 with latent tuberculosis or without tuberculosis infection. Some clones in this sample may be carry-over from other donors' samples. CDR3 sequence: CASSSLAGNYEQYF. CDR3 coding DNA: TGTGCCAGCAGTTCACTAGCGGGAAACTACGAGCAGTACTTC.